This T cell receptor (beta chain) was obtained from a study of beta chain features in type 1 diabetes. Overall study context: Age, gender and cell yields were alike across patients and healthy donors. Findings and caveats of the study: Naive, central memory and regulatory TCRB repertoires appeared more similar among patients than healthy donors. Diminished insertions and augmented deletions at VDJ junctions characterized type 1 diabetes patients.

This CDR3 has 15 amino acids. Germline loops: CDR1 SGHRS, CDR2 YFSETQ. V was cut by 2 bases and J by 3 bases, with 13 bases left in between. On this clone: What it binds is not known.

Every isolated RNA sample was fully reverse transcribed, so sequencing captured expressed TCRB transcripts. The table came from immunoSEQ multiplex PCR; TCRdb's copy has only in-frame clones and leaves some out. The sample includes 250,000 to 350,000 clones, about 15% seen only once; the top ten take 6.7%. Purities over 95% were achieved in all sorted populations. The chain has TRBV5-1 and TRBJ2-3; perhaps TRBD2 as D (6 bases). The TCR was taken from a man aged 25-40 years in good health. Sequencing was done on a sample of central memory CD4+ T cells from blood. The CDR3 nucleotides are TGCGCCAGCAGCTTCGGGGGAAGCGAGACAGATACGCAGTATTTT. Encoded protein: CASSFGGSETDTQYF.